These T cell receptor beta chains were read from a single sample in a study of human T cells and chemical hapten exposure. TCRdb reprocessed the RACE reads via MiXCR and lists one record per CDR3 protein. The data show about 68,000 distinct CDR3 sequences, 9.5% to 12% seen once. Sample: whole blood, taken in connection with sensitization to the hapten diphenylcyclopropenone (DPC). Receptors were obtained from a woman aged 45-60 years with alopecia areata. Some clones in this sample may be carry-over from other donors' samples. CDR3s include the opening cysteine and the closing phenylalanine or tryptophan. The order of the fields is D gene, clone size, V gene, J gene, CDR3 protein, CDR3 DNA. A D gene is named only where the DNA matches it firmly. Clone size is shown for a subset of rows, as once, few, many or a class of expanded clone.

D: NA
size: many
V: TRBV7-8
J: TRBJ2-1
CDR3: CASSLETLDSHVFF
DNA: TGTGCCAGCAGCTTAGAAACCTTGGACAGCCACGTATTCTTC

D: NA
size: NA
V: TRBV5-1
J: TRBJ2-3
CDR3: CASSSKPTDTQYF
DNA: TGCGCCAGCAGCTCCAAACCCACAGATACGCAGTATTTT

D: TRBD1
size: many
V: TRBV7-9
J: TRBJ2-7
CDR3: CASSSDRGPSTYEQYF
DNA: TGTGCCAGCAGCTCCGACAGGGGACCAAGTACCTACGAGCAGTACTTC

D: TRBD1
size: few
V: TRBV11-3
J: TRBJ2-4
CDR3: CASSLGGQGNKNIQYF
DNA: TGTGCCAGCAGCTTAGGGGGACAGGGGAACAAAAACATTCAGTACTTC

D: NA
size: few
V: TRBV3-2
J: TRBJ1-5
CDR3: CASTVPDPNQPQHF
DNA: TGTGCCAGCACCGTCCCTGACCCGAATCAGCCCCAGCATTTT

D: TRBD2
size: many
V: TRBV3-1
J: TRBJ2-7
CDR3: CASSQDGRGAYEQYF
DNA: TGTGCCAGCAGCCAAGATGGGCGGGGGGCGTACGAGCAGTACTTC

D: NA
size: NA
V: TRBV7-2
J: TRBJ2-3
CDR3: CASSFTASTDTQYF
DNA: TGTGCCAGCAGCTTTACTGCGAGCACAGATACGCAGTATTTT

D: NA
size: few
V: TRBV28
J: TRBJ2-5
CDR3: CASSGGIETQYF
DNA: TGTGCCAGCAGTGGAGGAATAGAGACCCAGTACTTC

D: TRBD2
size: medium-sized
V: TRBV7-2
J: TRBJ2-1
CDR3: CASSLILAGGDEQFF
DNA: TGTGCCAGCAGCTTAATCCTAGCGGGAGGGGATGAGCAGTTCTTC

D: NA
size: NA
V: TRBV5-1
J: TRBJ2-6
CDR3: CASSLRLSSGANVLTF
DNA: TGCGCCAGCAGCCTCCGACTTAGCTCTGGGGCCAACGTCCTGACTTTC

D: NA
size: NA
V: TRBV18
J: TRBJ1-5
CDR3: CASSPSGVYNQPQHF
DNA: TGTGCCAGCTCACCCTCAGGGGTGTACAATCAGCCCCAGCATTTT

D: TRBD2
size: many
V: TRBV6-2/TRBV6-3
J: TRBJ2-1
CDR3: CASRPLLAGVTNEQFF
DNA: TGTGCCAGCAGACCCCTCCTAGCGGGGGTTACCAATGAGCAGTTCTTC

D: TRBD1
size: few
V: TRBV12-3/TRBV12-4
J: TRBJ1-5
CDR3: CASSRTGVDQPQHF
DNA: TGTGCCAGCAGCCGGACAGGGGTCGATCAGCCCCAGCATTTT

D: NA
size: many
V: TRBV4-3
J: TRBJ1-2
CDR3: CASSQEREGGYTF
DNA: TGCGCCAGCAGCCAAGAGCGGGAGGGCGGCTACACCTTC

D: NA
size: NA
V: TRBV12-3/TRBV12-4
J: TRBJ1-1
CDR3: CASREHRERAAAFF
DNA: TGTGCCAGCAGAGAACACCGGGAGAGGGCCGCAGCTTTCTTT

D: TRBD2
size: NA
V: TRBV29-1
J: TRBJ2-7
CDR3: CSVAPLGGRGGEQYF
DNA: TGCAGCGTGGCCCCCCTTGGCGGGAGGGGCGGCGAGCAGTACTTC

D: NA
size: many
V: TRBV4-3
J: TRBJ2-3
CDR3: CASSQEDLATDTQYF
DNA: TGCGCCAGCAGCCAAGAAGACTTGGCCACAGATACGCAGTATTTT

D: NA
size: many
V: TRBV11-2
J: TRBJ2-6
CDR3: CASSHIRDVGSSGANVLTF
DNA: TGTGCCAGCAGCCACATCCGGGACGTCGGTAGCTCTGGGGCCAACGTCCTGACTTTC

D: NA
size: few
V: TRBV12-3/TRBV12-4
J: TRBJ1-4
CDR3: CASSFRGALGEKLFF
DNA: TGTGCCAGCAGTTTTCGGGGGGCGCTTGGGGAAAAACTGTTTTTT

D: TRBD2
size: many
V: TRBV7-8
J: TRBJ2-1
CDR3: CASSLRRTGTRRVPSYNEQFF
DNA: TGTGCCAGCAGCTTACGACGGACCGGGACTAGGAGGGTACCCTCCTACAATGAGCAGTTCTTC